This T cell receptor beta chain was observed in a study of memory CD4+ T cells and cytomegalovirus serostatus. Single viable CD3+CD4+CD8-CD45RO+ cells were sorted as the memory CD4+ T cells. The table came from immunoSEQ multiplex PCR; TCRdb's copy has only in-frame clones and leaves some out. This repertoire shows about 75,000 clones, around 82% found once; its top ten account for around 2.6%. This clone occurred a few times. The sequenced sample consisted of memory CD4+ T cells from blood. This TCR was sampled from an adult in good health and CMV-seropositive.

For the CDR3, the DNA is TGTGCCAGCAGCAGGGACGGGACTGAAGCTTTCTTT. Its protein product is CASSRDGTEAFF. The genes are TRBV11-2 and TRBJ1-1; D is perhaps TRBD1 (5 bases). The CDR3 covers 12 residues. CDR1 SGHAT and CDR2 FQNNGV come from the germline V gene. Trimming pared 5 bases from V and 5 bases from J, leaving 9 bases between.